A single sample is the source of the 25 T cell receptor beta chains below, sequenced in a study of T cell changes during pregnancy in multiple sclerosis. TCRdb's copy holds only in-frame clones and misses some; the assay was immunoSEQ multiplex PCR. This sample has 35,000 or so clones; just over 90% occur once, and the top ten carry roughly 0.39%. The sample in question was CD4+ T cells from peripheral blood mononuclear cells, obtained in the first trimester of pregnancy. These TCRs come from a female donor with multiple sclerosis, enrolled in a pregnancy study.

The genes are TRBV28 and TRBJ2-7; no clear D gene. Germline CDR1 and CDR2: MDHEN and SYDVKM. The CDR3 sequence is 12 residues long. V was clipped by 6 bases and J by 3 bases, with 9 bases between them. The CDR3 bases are TGTGCCAGCAGCTCGCAGATCTACGAGCAGTACTTC. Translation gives CASSSQIYEQYF. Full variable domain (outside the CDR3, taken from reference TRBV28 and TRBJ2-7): DVKVTQSSRYLVKRTGEKVFLECVQDMDHENMFWYRQDPGLGLRLIYFSYDVKMKEKGDIPEGYSVSREKKERFSLILESASTNQTSMYLCASSSQIYEQYFGPGTRLTVT.

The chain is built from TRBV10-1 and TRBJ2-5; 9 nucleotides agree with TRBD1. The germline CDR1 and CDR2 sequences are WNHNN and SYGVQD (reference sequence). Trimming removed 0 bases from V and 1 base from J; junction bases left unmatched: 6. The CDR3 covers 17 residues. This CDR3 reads CASSESGDRASQETQYF. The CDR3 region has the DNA TGCGCCAGCAGTGAGTCGGGGGACAGGGCCAGCCAAGAGACCCAGTACTTC.

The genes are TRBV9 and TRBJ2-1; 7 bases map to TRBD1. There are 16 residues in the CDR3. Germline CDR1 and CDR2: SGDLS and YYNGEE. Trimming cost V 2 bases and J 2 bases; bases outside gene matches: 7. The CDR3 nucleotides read TGTGCCAGCAGCGTGGCCTACAGGGGACCCTACAATGAGCAGTTCTTC. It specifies CASSVAYRGPYNEQFF.

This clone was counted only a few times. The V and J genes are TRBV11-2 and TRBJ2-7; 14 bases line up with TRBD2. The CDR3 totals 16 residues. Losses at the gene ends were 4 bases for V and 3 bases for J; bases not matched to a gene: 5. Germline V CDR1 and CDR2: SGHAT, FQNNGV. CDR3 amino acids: CASSSAGTSGSYEQYF. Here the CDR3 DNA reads TGTGCCAGCAGCTCAGCCGGGACTAGCGGGAGCTACGAGCAGTACTTC.

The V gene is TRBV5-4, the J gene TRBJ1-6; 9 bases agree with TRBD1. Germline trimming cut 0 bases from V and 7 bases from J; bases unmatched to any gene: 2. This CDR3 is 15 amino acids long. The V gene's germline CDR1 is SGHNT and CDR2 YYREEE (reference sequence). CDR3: CASSLGGTGNSPLHF. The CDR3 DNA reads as TGTGCCAGCAGCTTGGGAGGGACAGGGAATTCACCCCTCCACTTT.

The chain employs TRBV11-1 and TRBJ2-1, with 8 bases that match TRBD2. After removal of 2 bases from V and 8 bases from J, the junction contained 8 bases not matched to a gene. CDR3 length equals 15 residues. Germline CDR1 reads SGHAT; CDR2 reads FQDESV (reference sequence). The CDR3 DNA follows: TGTGCCAGCAGCTTATCAAGCGGGAGTATCGATGAGCAGTTCTTC. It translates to CASSLSSGSIDEQFF.

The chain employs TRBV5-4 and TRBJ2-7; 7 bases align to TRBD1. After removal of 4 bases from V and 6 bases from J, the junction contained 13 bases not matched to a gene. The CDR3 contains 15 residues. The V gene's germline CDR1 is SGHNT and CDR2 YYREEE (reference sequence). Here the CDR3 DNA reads TGTGCCAGCAGCCTCGGGACAGCCCAGGCCTCCGAGCAGTACTTC. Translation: CASSLGTAQASEQYF.

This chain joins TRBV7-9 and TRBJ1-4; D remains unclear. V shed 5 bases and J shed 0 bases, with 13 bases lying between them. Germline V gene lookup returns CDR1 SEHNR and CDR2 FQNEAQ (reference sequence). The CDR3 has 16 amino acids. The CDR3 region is CASSPGRETTNEKLFF. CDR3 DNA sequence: TGTGCCAGCAGCCCCGGACGGGAGACAACTAATGAAAAACTGTTTTTT.

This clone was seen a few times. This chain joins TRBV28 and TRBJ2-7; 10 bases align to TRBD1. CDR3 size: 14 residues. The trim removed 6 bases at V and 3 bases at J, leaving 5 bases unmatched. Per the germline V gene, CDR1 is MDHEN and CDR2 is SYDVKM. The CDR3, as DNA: TGTGCCAGCAGCCCCGGGACAGGGGTCTACGAGCAGTACTTC. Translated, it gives CASSPGTGVYEQYF.

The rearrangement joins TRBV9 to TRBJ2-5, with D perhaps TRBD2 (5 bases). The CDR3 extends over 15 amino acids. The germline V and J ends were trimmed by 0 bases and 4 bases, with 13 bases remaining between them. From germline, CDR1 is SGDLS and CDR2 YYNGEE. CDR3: CASSVVGISVETQYF. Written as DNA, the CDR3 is TGTGCCAGCAGCGTAGTCGGGATATCGGTAGAGACCCAGTACTTC.

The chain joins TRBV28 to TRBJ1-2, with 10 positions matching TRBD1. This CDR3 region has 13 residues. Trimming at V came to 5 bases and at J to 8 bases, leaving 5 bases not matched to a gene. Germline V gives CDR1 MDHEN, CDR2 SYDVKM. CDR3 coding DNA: TGTGCCAGCAGTGGGACAGGGGCGGGCGGCTACACCTTC. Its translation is CASSGTGAGGYTF.

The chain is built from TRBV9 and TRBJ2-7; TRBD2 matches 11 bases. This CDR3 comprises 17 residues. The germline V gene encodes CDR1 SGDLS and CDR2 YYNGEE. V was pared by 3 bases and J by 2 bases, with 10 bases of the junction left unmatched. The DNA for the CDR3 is TGTGCCAGCAGCGCTGAGTTGGGGACTAGCGGCACCTACGAGCAGTACTTC. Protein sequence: CASSAELGTSGTYEQYF.

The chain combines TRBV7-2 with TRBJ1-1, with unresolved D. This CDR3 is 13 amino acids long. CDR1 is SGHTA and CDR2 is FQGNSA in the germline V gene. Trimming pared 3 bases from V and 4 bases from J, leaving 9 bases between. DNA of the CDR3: TGTGCCAGCAGCTTCCGAGGAGGCACTGAAGCTTTCTTT. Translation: CASSFRGGTEAFF.

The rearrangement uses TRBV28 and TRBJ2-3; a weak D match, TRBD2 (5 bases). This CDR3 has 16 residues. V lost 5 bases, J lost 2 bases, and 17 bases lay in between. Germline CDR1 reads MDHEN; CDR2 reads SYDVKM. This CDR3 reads CASSPHLGRSTDTQYF. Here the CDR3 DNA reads TGTGCCAGCAGTCCCCATTTGGGGAGATCCACAGATACGCAGTATTTT.

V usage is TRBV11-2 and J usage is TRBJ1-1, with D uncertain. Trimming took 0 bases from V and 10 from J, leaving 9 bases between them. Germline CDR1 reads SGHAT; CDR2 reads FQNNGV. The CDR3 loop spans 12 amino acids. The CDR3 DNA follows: TGTGCCAGCAGCTTAGACACGGGTGGAGCTTTCTTT. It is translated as CASSLDTGGAFF.

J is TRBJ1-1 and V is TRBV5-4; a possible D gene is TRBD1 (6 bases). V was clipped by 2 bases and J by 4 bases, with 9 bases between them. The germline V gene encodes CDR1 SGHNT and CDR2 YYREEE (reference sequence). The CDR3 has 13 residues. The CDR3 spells CASSFSDSTEAFF. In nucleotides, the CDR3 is TGTGCCAGCAGCTTTTCGGACAGCACTGAAGCTTTCTTT.

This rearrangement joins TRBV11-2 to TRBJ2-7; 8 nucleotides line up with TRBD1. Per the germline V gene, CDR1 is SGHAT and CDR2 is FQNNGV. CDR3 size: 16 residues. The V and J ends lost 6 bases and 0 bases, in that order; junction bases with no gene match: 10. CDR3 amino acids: CASSSPTGAPSYEQYF. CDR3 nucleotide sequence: TGTGCCAGCAGTTCCCCGACAGGGGCTCCCTCCTACGAGCAGTACTTC.

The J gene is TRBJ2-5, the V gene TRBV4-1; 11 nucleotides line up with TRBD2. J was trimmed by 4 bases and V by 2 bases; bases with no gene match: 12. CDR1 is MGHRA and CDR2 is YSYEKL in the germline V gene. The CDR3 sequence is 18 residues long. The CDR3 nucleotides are TGCGCCAGCAGCCAAATAAATCTACTAGCGGGAGTTAGAGAGACCCAGTACTTC. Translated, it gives CASSQINLLAGVRETQYF.

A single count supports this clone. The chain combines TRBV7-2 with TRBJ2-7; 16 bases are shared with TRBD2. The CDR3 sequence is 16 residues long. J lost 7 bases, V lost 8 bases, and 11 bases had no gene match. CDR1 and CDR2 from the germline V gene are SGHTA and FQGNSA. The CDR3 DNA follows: TGTGCCAGCGCCTTCGGGGGACTAGCGGGGGGGCGGGAGCAGTACTTC. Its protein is CASAFGGLAGGREQYF.

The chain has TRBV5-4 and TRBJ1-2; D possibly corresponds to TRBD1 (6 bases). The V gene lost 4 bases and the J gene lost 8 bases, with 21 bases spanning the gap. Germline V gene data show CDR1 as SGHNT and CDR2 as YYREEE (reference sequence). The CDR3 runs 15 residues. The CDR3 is CASSDGPSGVRGYTF. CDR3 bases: TGTGCCAGCAGCGATGGACCTTCAGGGGTCCGCGGCTACACCTTC.

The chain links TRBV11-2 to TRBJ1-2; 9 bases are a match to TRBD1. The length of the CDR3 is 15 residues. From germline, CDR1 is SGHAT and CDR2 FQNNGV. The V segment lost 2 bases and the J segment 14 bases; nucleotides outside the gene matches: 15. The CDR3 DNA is TGTGCCAGCAGCTTAAAAAGTACAGGGGGCGCAGGCTCTACCTTC. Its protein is CASSLKSTGGAGSTF. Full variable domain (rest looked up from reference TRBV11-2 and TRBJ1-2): EAGVAQSPRYKIIEKRQSVAFWCNPISGHATLYWYQQILGQGPKLLIQFQNNGVVDDSQLPKDRFSAERLKGVDSTLKIQPAKLEDSAVYLCASSLKSTGGAGSTFGSGTRLTVV.

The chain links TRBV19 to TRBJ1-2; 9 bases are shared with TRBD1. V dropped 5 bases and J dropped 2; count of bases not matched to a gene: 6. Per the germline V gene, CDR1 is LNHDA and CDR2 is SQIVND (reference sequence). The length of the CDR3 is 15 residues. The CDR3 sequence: CASSYPGQGNYGYTF. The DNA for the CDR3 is TGTGCCAGTAGTTACCCCGGACAGGGGAACTATGGCTACACCTTC.

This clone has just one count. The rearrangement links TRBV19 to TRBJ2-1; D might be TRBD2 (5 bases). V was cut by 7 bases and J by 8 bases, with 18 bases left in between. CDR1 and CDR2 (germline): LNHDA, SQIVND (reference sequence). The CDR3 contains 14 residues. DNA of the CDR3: TGTGCCAGTAAGTCTCGGACTGGGTTCGATGAGCAGTTCTTC. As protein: CASKSRTGFDEQFF.

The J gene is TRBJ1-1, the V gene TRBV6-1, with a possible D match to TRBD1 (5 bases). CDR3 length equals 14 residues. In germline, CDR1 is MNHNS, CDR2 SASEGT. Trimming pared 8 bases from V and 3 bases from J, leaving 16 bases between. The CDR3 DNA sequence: TGTGCCAGCTCGCAGGGTGGTGGGTACACTGAAGCTTTCTTT. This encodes CASSQGGGYTEAFF.

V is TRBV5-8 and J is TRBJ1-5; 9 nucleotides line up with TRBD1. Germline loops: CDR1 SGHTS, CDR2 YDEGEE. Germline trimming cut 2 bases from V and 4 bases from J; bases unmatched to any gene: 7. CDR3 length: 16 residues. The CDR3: CASSFRWGQGNQPQHF. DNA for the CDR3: TGTGCCAGCAGCTTTAGGTGGGGACAGGGAAATCAGCCCCAGCATTTT. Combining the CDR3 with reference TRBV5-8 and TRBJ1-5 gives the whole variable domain EAGVTQSPTHLIKTRGQQATLRCSPISGHTSVYWYQQALGLGLQFLLWYDEGEERNRGNFPPRFSGRQFPNYSSELNVNALELEDSALYLCASSFRWGQGNQPQHFGDGTRLSIL.